This T cell receptor (beta chain) was sequenced in a study of Graves' ophthalmopathy and Graves' hyperthyroidism listed by TCRdb under 2018. In terms of the full investigation: Peripheral blood was collected before any treatment was given, at the time of initial diagnosis. The study used signatures of the TCR beta repertoire to tell Graves' ophthalmopathy apart from Graves' hyperthyroidism and to predict which patients would progress to ophthalmopathy. In total, 135 blood samples were TCR-sequenced: approximately 40 ophthalmopathy, some 80 hyperthyroidism and 17 hyperthyroidism-to-ophthalmopathy patients. To explore V-J signatures distinguishing ophthalmopathy from hyperthyroidism, a discovery set of about a hundred patients (about 41 ophthalmopathy, 55 to 60 stable hyperthyroidism) was enrolled. An independent validation cohort comprised 18 hyperthyroidism patients and 15 to 17 patients who later progressed from hyperthyroidism to ophthalmopathy. In roughly 6 hyperthyroidism patients, T-cell repertoires of thyroid tissue and blood were compared. Following sample collection, hyperthyroidism patients were given methimazole at a starting dose of 30 mg daily, and ophthalmopathy patients were given high-dose intravenous methylprednisolone. The 75 to 100 discovery patients were divided at random into training and test sets in a 7:3 ratio.

Ophthalmopathy patients were characterized by moderately to severely active disease, a Clinical Activity Score of at least 3, a NOSPECS grade of at least 4, and a disease duration under 3 months. Patients with other autoimmune diseases, uncontrolled infections, pregnancy or lactation were excluded from the study. Clinical symptoms, serum thyroxine, TRAb, thyroid ultrasound and orbital computed tomography formed the basis of the diagnosis. PBMCs were isolated from approximately 10 ml of fresh peripheral blood by Ficoll-Paque density gradient centrifugation. Total RNA was extracted using Trizol reagent, and RNA quality was checked on an Agilent 2100 Bioanalyzer. For repertoire sequencing, the TCR beta CDR3 regions were amplified from RNA transcripts. HTBI primers and the Qiagen OneStep RT-PCR kit were used in a first-round RT-PCR, which was followed by a second-round multiplex PCR, size selection and purification. Libraries were sequenced on an Illumina HiSeq2000 using paired-end 100 bp reads. Per the authors' processing: SOAPnuke was used to process the reads, throwing out any read that had adapters, had uncalled bases, had a mean Phred below 15, or lacked an exact constant-primer or identifier match. High-quality paired reads were merged with COPE v1.2.5. Each unique nucleotide sequence was defined as a clonotype, and clonotypes were aligned to IMGT TRB V, D and J references with MiTCR v1.1. Only V-J combinations with frequency above 0.0001 were analysed, covering around 99% of repertoires. For each V-J combination, a TCR clonal expansion and chaos score was defined as the ratio of F50 clonal expansion to chaos observed in the TCRdist matrix. Welch's t-statistics and random forest were used to narrow the features down to over ten V-J combinations, which were then fed into a naive Bayes classifier. Thyroid-blood repertoire similarity was quantified with the Morisita-Horn index. Clones were called with MiXCR by TCRdb after fastp trimmed the public reads at Q25, and only in-frame beta chains were retained. Duplicate CDR3 protein sequences are folded into a single record with the most common DNA and genes. The V and J calls reflect TCRdb's pipeline rather than the authors' work. The sample yields about 400,000 distinct CDR3 sequences; 18% were counted once. The biggest ten clones account for 1.6% of the sample.

Overall results and qualifications from the work: Among expanded thyroid clonotypes with frequency above 0.001, most also showed up in blood, which suggests that blood repertoires may reflect the thyroid immune response. No statistical method was used to predetermine the sample size, and group allocation was not hidden from the investigators. In cross-validation, the 13-signature model distinguished ophthalmopathy from stable hyperthyroidism with around 86% sensitivity and about 81% specificity, while in the test set the corresponding values were around 79% and 71%. In validation, the model predicted ophthalmopathy progression with about 70% sensitivity and roughly 72% specificity; around twelve predicted patients were CT-confirmed with GO in a median of around 6.5 months.

This clonotype was seen at least ten times. What antigen it recognizes has not been identified. Base quality data are lacking; no much larger clone is found one base away. The receptor was isolated from a young woman with Graves' ophthalmopathy. Donor details come from another sample of the same person, matched by shared clones. The sequenced sample was peripheral blood.

CDR3 region: CASTSMTGSNQPQHF. The base sequence is TGTGCCAGTACCTCCATGACAGGAAGCAATCAGCCCCAGCATTTT. The chain links TRBV19 with TRBJ1-5, with a weak D call of TRBD1 (6 bases match). Inclusive of the bounding cysteine and phenylalanine, the CDR3 is 15 residues long. The sequence is cut down to CDR3 DNA, 45 bases in frame from base 1. Trimming removed 7 bases from V and 1 base from J, leaving 14 bases between the germline ends. The CDR1 and CDR2 encoded by the germline V gene (reference sequence) are LNHDA and SQIVND.